Shown below are 32 T cell receptor beta chains from a single sample sequenced in a study of T-cell memory formation after mild COVID-19. TCRdb called the 5' RACE reads again in MiXCR, with one record for every CDR3 protein. The sample contains nearly 350,000 distinct CDR3 sequences, around 13% of which appear only once. The sequencing sample was made of PBMCs or a T cell subset sorted from them (not recorded which). Receptor source: a man aged 18-30 years who had mild COVID-19 (a few samples of this study predate the infection). Cell type and time point are not known.

The chain couples TRBV5-1 to TRBJ2-5; D gene uncertain. The ends were cut back, 1 base at V and 5 bases at J, with 12 bases in the middle. This CDR3 has 14 amino acids. The V gene's germline CDR1 is SGHRS and CDR2 YFSETQ. The CDR3 DNA is TGCGCCAGCAGCTTGTATGGGGTAGGGGAGACCCAGTACTTC. Translated: CASSLYGVGETQYF.

Only a few counts were recorded for this clonotype. The chain has TRBV4-1 and TRBJ2-5; a possible D gene is TRBD1 (6 bases). The germline V gene has CDR1 MGHRA and CDR2 YSYEKL. V was trimmed by 5 bases and J by 5 bases, leaving 18 bases between them. This CDR3 has 15 amino acids. CDR3: CASSARDTPWETQYF. In nucleotides, the CDR3 is TGCGCCAGCAGCGCCCGGGACACCCCGTGGGAGACCCAGTACTTC.

A few counts support this clonotype. The rearrangement uses TRBV7-8 and TRBJ1-2, with no clear D. The V gene's germline CDR1 is SGHVS and CDR2 FQNEAQ. The CDR3 length is 10 residues. V was cut by 5 bases and J by 9 bases, with 7 bases left in between. CDR3 protein: CASSPDSYTF. In DNA form, the CDR3 reads TGTGCCAGCAGCCCAGATAGCTACACCTTC.

This chain connects TRBV4-3 to TRBJ1-6; tentative D call: TRBD1 (5 bases). V dropped 4 bases and J dropped 7 bases, with 14 bases sitting between them. This CDR3 is built from 15 residues. Looked up from germline, CDR1 is LGHNA and CDR2 is YSLEER. CDR3 sequence reads: CASSRLTAGNSPLHF. The CDR3 DNA is TGCGCCAGCAGCCGTCTTACAGCAGGGAATTCACCCCTCCACTTT.

This clonotype came up a few times. The V and J genes are TRBV5-1 and TRBJ2-7, with a possible D match to TRBD2 (6 bases). With 0 bases removed from V and 0 bases from J, the gap between germline ends came to 10 bases. The germline V gene has CDR1 SGHRS and CDR2 YFSETQ. The CDR3 loop spans 15 amino acids. CDR3 coding DNA: TGCGCCAGCAGCTTGGTGCCCGGGGGCTCCTACGAGCAGTACGTC. The encoded protein is CASSLVPGGSYEQYV.

This chain joins TRBV9 and TRBJ2-3; D uncertain. This CDR3 has 15 amino acids. Germline CDR1 SGDLS, CDR2 YYNGEE. Trimming left V 1 base short and J 4 bases short, with 13 bases between. CDR3 in DNA: TGTGCCAGCAGCGTACTAGGCGGAACCTCAGATACGCAGTATTTT. Protein product: CASSVLGGTSDTQYF.

This clonotype was observed a handful of times. DNA of the CDR3: TGTGCCAGCAGTCCGCAGCGGGGGGTTCCAAAGACCCAGTACTTC. It is translated as CASSPQRGVPKTQYF. This chain connects TRBV12-3 or TRBV12-4 to TRBJ2-5; 9 bases match TRBD2. With V trimmed by 5 bases and J by 6 bases, 10 bases remained unmatched. CDR3 length: 15 amino acids.

This clonotype was picked up a small number of times. This chain uses TRBV12-3 or TRBV12-4 with TRBJ2-2; D unclear. CDR3 length: 13 residues. V lost 5 bases to trimming and J lost 4 bases, with 8 bases between them. The CDR3 nucleotides are TGTGCCAGCAGTATAGTATTCACCGGGGAGCTGTTTTTT. It specifies CASSIVFTGELFF.

This clonotype appeared a few times. The CDR3 DNA follows: TGTGCCAGCCGAGACAGGGGGAGTGGTTGCGAGCAGTACGTC. It encodes CASRDRGSGCEQYV. This chain connects TRBV21-1 to TRBJ2-7; the listed D gene, TRBD1, was not tested against the DNA. TRBV21-1 is shown as a pseudogene. The CDR3 contains 14 residues.

This chain links TRBV6-5 with TRBJ2-3; 9 positions match TRBD2. Per the germline V gene, CDR1 is MNHEY and CDR2 is SVGAGI. The length of the CDR3 is 18 residues. J gave up 1 base and V 0 bases, and 8 bases lay outside the gene matches. This chain's CDR3 is CASSYSISASGGTDTQYF. CDR3 nucleotides: TGTGCCAGCAGTTACTCGATCTCGGCTAGCGGGGGCACAGATACGCAGTATTTT.

This clonotype was detected many times. This chain links TRBV5-1 with TRBJ1-1; TRBD1 is a possible D gene (5 bases). V gave up 0 bases and J gave up 1 base, with 13 bases separating them. CDR1 is SGHRS and CDR2 is YFSETQ in the germline V gene. The CDR3 length is 16 residues. The CDR3 coding sequence is TGCGCCAGCAGCTTGGCTCAGGGTATCGAGAACACTGAAGCTTTCTTT. It is translated as CASSLAQGIENTEAFF.

CDR3 protein: CATHPPGRENEQFF. CDR3 bases: TGTGCCACCCACCCCCCCGGTCGGGAGAATGAGCAGTTCTTC. The rearrangement links TRBV10-3 to TRBJ2-1; D perhaps matches TRBD2 (6 bases). V dropped 10 bases and J dropped 7 bases, with 20 bases sitting between them. The V gene's germline CDR1 is ENHRY and CDR2 SYGVKD. The CDR3 extends over 14 amino acids.

The chain carries TRBV6-2 or TRBV6-3 and TRBJ2-5; D might be TRBD2 (5 bases). CDR3 length equals 12 residues. The ends were cut back, 8 bases at V and 2 bases at J, with 9 bases in the middle. Germline loops: CDR1 MNHEY, CDR2 SVGEGT. CDR3 loop: CASGGSQETQYF. The CDR3 DNA sequence: TGTGCCAGCGGAGGCTCTCAAGAGACCCAGTACTTC.

The chain employs TRBV7-2 and TRBJ2-3; D tentatively reads TRBD1 or TRBD2 (5 bases each). Trimming took off 3 bases at V and 0 bases at J, with 13 bases between the two ends. Looked up from germline, CDR1 is SGHTA and CDR2 is FQGNSA. This CDR3 is built from 16 residues. The CDR3 DNA follows: TGTGCCAGCAGCTTGGCCGGGACGCAGAGCACAGATACGCAGTATTTT. Amino acids: CASSLAGTQSTDTQYF.

This clonotype was observed a handful of times. The chain couples TRBV7-9 to TRBJ1-5, with D possibly being TRBD1 (6 bases). Deletions cut 1 base from V and 1 base from J, with 8 bases between. Germline-derived CDR1 and CDR2 are SEHNR and FQNEAQ (reference sequence). CDR3 size: 15 residues. CDR3 sequence (DNA): TGTGCCAGCAGCTTAGAGGGGGGGAGCAATCAGCCCCAGCATTTT. Its translation is CASSLEGGSNQPQHF.

There are a few counts of this clonotype. This chain uses TRBV12-3 or TRBV12-4 with TRBJ1-6, with D tentatively TRBD1 (6 bases). Trimming took 5 bases from V and 13 from J, leaving 33 bases between them. This CDR3 contains 19 residues. CDR3 in DNA: TGTGCCAGCAGTCCCCCTTATGGACCAGGGGCAAATCACTTTCGGCCCCTCCACTTT. Its translation: CASSPPYGPGANHFRPLHF.

The chain is built from TRBV7-9 and TRBJ2-7, with D possibly TRBD2 on 6 matching bases. Germline CDR1 SEHNR, CDR2 FQNEAQ (reference sequence). With 5 bases removed from V and 1 base from J, the gap between germline ends came to 15 bases. The CDR3 consists of 15 residues. The CDR3, as DNA: TGTGCCAGCAGCCTTGTGGGACTGACATCCTACGAGCAGTACTTC. Translating it yields CASSLVGLTSYEQYF.

V usage is TRBV24-1 and J usage is TRBJ2-1; perhaps TRBD2 as D (5 bases). Between the trimmed V and J ends, which lost 5 bases and 9 bases, there was a span of 10 bases. This CDR3 has 12 amino acids. Germline-derived CDR1 and CDR2 are KGHDR and SFDVKD. DNA of the CDR3: TGTGCCACCAGTGGCCAGCGGTTTGAGCAGTTCTTC. Encoded protein: CATSGQRFEQFF.

This clonotype was detected only a few times. The chain combines TRBV10-2 with TRBJ2-1; D not certain. The V end was cut by 2 bases, the J end by 1 base, with 12 bases between. The CDR3 sequence is 16 residues long. In germline, CDR1 is WSHSY, CDR2 SAAADI. The CDR3, as DNA: TGCGCCAGCAGTGAGCCGGACCGAAGTTCCTACAATGAGCAGTTCTTC. Translated: CASSEPDRSSYNEQFF.

This clonotype showed up just a few times. V is TRBV6-2 or TRBV6-3 and J is TRBJ2-1; perhaps D is TRBD1 or TRBD2 (6 bases each). Trimming shortened V by 2 bases and J by 7 bases, and 9 bases separated the two germline ends. Germline CDR1 and CDR2: MNHEY and SVGEGT. The CDR3 contains 13 residues. CDR3 nucleotides: TGTGCCAGCAGTTACGAGGGGGGTAATGAGCAGTTCTTC. It translates to CASSYEGGNEQFF.

The rearrangement uses TRBV6-6 and TRBJ2-7, with D unclear. Germline CDR1 reads MNHNY; CDR2 reads SVGAGI (reference sequence). The CDR3 length is 13 residues. V gave up 5 bases and J gave up 2 bases, with 10 bases separating them. CDR3: CASSAVFPYEQYV. The CDR3 nucleotides read TGTGCCAGCAGTGCCGTCTTCCCCTACGAGCAGTACGTC.

The V gene is TRBV25-1, the J gene TRBJ1-2; D is perhaps TRBD1 (5 bases). Per the germline V gene, CDR1 is MGHDK and CDR2 is SYGVNS. V was shortened by 0 bases and J by 4 bases, with 15 bases between the two germline ends. The CDR3 is 16 amino acids. CDR3 region: CASSEYGGEGVYGYTF. In nucleotides, the CDR3 is TGTGCCAGCAGTGAATACGGGGGAGAGGGTGTCTATGGCTACACCTTC.

This chain connects TRBV14 to TRBJ2-1; TRBD2 aligns across 9 bases. Germline CDR1 reads SGHDN; CDR2 reads FVKESK. The CDR3 spans 15 residues. V shed 1 base and J 10 bases; nucleotides not matched to a gene: 8. The CDR3 DNA is TGTGCCAGCAGCCAAGCTTCGCGGGGGGGCTACGAGCAGTTCTTC. Translation gives CASSQASRGGYEQFF. Using reference TRBV14 and TRBJ2-1 for the parts outside the CDR3, the full variable domain is EAGVTQFPSHSVIEKGQTVTLRCDPISGHDNLYWYRRVMGKEIKFLLHFVKESKQDESGMPNNRFLAERTGGTYSTLKVQPAELEDSGVYFCASSQASRGGYEQFFGPGTRLTVL.

CDR3 coding DNA: TGTGCCAGCAGCCCCGCCCAGTACGAGCAGTACTTC. This translates into CASSPAQYEQYF. The chain has TRBV6-6 and TRBJ2-7; D call uncertain. CDR1 is MNHNY and CDR2 is SVGAGI in the germline V gene (reference sequence). Trimming took off 6 bases at V and 4 bases at J, with 10 bases between the two ends. The CDR3 has 12 residues.

This clonotype was observed a few times. The gene calls are TRBV6-2 or TRBV6-3 and TRBJ2-1; 7 nucleotides align to TRBD2. The ends lost 11 bases at V and 0 bases at J; junction bases unmatched: 7. This CDR3 has 14 amino acids. Germline lookup yields CDR1 MNHEY and CDR2 SVGEGT. This CDR3 reads CAAAGGGSYNEQFF. As DNA, the CDR3 is TGTGCCGCGGCGGGCGGGGGCTCCTACAATGAGCAGTTCTTC.

This clonotype was observed a handful of times. The gene calls are TRBV6-1 and TRBJ2-2; 9 nucleotides line up with TRBD2. The germline V gene has CDR1 MNHNS and CDR2 SASEGT. After removal of 4 bases from V and 6 bases from J, the junction contained 9 bases not matched to a gene. CDR3 length equals 16 residues. The CDR3 region is CASSGRLADGSGELFF. The CDR3 nucleotides read TGTGCCAGCAGTGGGAGACTAGCGGATGGTTCCGGGGAGCTGTTTTTT.

This chain uses TRBV7-8 with TRBJ2-3, with 9 bases identical to TRBD2. The germline gives CDR1 SGHVS, CDR2 FQNEAQ. The length of the CDR3 is 17 residues. V was clipped by 1 base and J by 3 bases; unmatched bases: 8. DNA for the CDR3: TGTGCCAGCAGCTTAGGGGCTAGCGGGACCGGGACAGATACGCAGTATTTT. This translates into CASSLGASGTGTDTQYF.

This chain links TRBV10-3 with TRBJ1-5; no definite D call. Trimming stripped 2 bases from V and 6 bases from J, with 14 bases between. The CDR3 is 15 amino acids. Looked up from germline, CDR1 is ENHRY and CDR2 is SYGVKD. DNA of the CDR3: TGTGCCATCAGTGAGAGCAGAGAAATAGGTCAGCCCCAGCATTTT. Its protein is CAISESREIGQPQHF.

This clonotype appeared many times. V and J are TRBV19 and TRBJ1-1; D not certain. Trimming shortened V by 3 bases and J by 2 bases, and 7 bases separated the two germline ends. Germline CDR1 is LNHDA and CDR2 is SQIVND (reference sequence). The CDR3 has 13 amino acids. CDR3 loop: CASSISGNTEAFF. CDR3 coding DNA: TGTGCCAGTAGTATCTCGGGCAACACTGAAGCTTTCTTT. Drawing the rest from reference TRBV19 and TRBJ1-1, the complete variable domain is DGGITQSPKYLFRKEGQNVTLSCEQNLNHDAMYWYRQDPGQGLRLIYYSQIVNDFQKGDIAEGYSVSREKKESFPLTVTSAQKNPTAFYLCASSISGNTEAFFGQGTRLTVV.

In this sample, this clonotype turned up a few times. The CDR3 DNA is TGTGCCAGCAGGGAGGACATGAACACTGAAGCTTTCTTT. It codes for CASREDMNTEAFF. The V and J genes are TRBV7-2 and TRBJ1-1; TRBD1 might be the D (5 bases). The ends were cut back, 6 bases at V and 0 bases at J, with 8 bases in the middle. The CDR3 is 13 amino acids. Germline loops: CDR1 SGHTA, CDR2 FQGNSA.

The J gene is TRBJ1-4, the V gene TRBV27; TRBD1 agrees at 11 bases. The CDR3 runs to 16 residues. The V gene end was trimmed by 6 bases and the J gene end by 7 bases; junction bases not matched to a gene: 10. The germline CDR1 and CDR2 sequences are MNHEY and SMNVEV (reference sequence). The chain's CDR3 is CASSRSGTGGSEKLFF. CDR3 coding DNA: TGTGCCAGCAGCCGATCCGGGACAGGGGGGAGTGAAAAACTGTTTTTT. The complete variable domain, with remaining parts taken from reference TRBV27 and TRBJ1-4, reads EAQVTQNPRYLITVTGKKLTVTCSQNMNHEYMSWYRQDPGLGLRQIYYSMNVEVTDKGDVPEGYKVSRKEKRNFPLILESPSPNQTSLYFCASSRSGTGGSEKLFFGSGTQLSVL.

A few counts support this clonotype. This sequence joins TRBV27 and TRBJ2-7, with D possibly matching TRBD2 (5 bases). V was clipped by 2 bases and J by 2 bases, with 13 bases between them. Germline-derived CDR1 and CDR2 are MNHEY and SMNVEV (reference sequence). The CDR3 consists of 15 residues. The CDR3 loop is CASSLRGVGTYEQYV. Written as DNA, the CDR3 is TGTGCCAGCAGTTTACGGGGAGTGGGGACCTACGAGCAGTACGTC.